A single sample is the source of the 13 T cell receptor beta chains below, sequenced in a study of blood T cell repertoires in COVID-19. This table comes from immunoSEQ multiplex PCR, and its TCRdb copy is limited to in-frame clones, with some not included. The data show more than 95,000 clones, around 83% seen once. The sample was peripheral blood. These receptors were obtained from a man aged 80 or over with active or convalescent COVID-19.

This chain joins TRBV19 and TRBJ1-1; D is uncertain. Per germline, CDR1 LNHDA and CDR2 SQIVND (reference sequence). The CDR3 contains 16 residues. Between the trimmed V and J ends, which lost 1 base and 2 bases, there was a span of 14 bases. The CDR3 DNA reads as TGTGCCAGTAGTATAGGCTGGCACAGACCAAACACTGAAGCTTTCTTT. The encoded protein is CASSIGWHRPNTEAFF.

The chain employs TRBV7-2 and TRBJ2-3; tentative D call: TRBD2 (5 bases). The germline gives CDR1 SGHTA, CDR2 FQGNSA. Deletions cut 6 bases from V and 0 bases from J, with 10 bases between. The CDR3 is made up of 14 amino acids. The CDR3 DNA sequence: TGTGCCAGCAGTCCGAGGGCCAGCACAGATACGCAGTATTTT. This codes for CASSPRASTDTQYF.

CDR3 loop: CASSQRTSGGLAYEQYF. In DNA, the CDR3 is TGTGCCAGCAGCCAACGGACTAGCGGGGGGCTTGCCTACGAGCAGTACTTC. The chain has TRBV7-2 and TRBJ2-7; 14 positions match TRBD2. The germline CDR1 and CDR2 sequences are SGHTA and FQGNSA. With V trimmed by 5 bases and J by 2 bases, 8 bases remained unmatched. The CDR3 sequence is 17 residues long.

The V gene is TRBV25-1, the J gene TRBJ1-3; no clear D. CDR3 length equals 12 residues. CDR1 is MGHDK and CDR2 is SYGVNS in the germline V gene. Trimming pared 6 bases from V and 1 base from J, leaving 4 bases between. The CDR3 reads CASSHSGNTIYF. The CDR3 region has the DNA TGTGCCAGCAGCCATTCTGGAAACACCATATATTTT.

The rearrangement uses TRBV5-6 and TRBJ1-5; possibly TRBD1 for D (6 bases). From germline, CDR1 is SGHDT and CDR2 YYEEEE. CDR3 size: 16 residues. V gave up 4 bases and J gave up 0 bases, with 14 bases separating them. The CDR3 region is CASSVQGPYSNQPQHF. The CDR3 bases are TGTGCCAGCAGCGTACAGGGACCCTATAGCAATCAGCCCCAGCATTTT.

This chain links TRBV18 with TRBJ1-4; a possible D gene is TRBD1 (5 bases). The CDR3 totals 13 residues. Trimming left V 4 bases short and J 8 bases short, with 11 bases between. Germline CDR1 is KGHSH and CDR2 is LQKENI. CDR3 DNA: TGTGCCAGCTCACAGGGGTCGGAGGAAAAACTGTTTTTT. Translation: CASSQGSEEKLFF.

The V call is TRBV19, the J call TRBJ1-2; a weak D match, TRBD1 (6 bases). The V gene lost 10 bases and the J gene lost 6 bases, with 27 bases spanning the gap. The germline V gene has CDR1 LNHDA and CDR2 SQIVND (reference sequence). The CDR3 loop spans 16 amino acids. Here the CDR3 DNA reads TGTGCCACCACCCGGACAGTCCTAGAAAAACTAAATGGCTACACCTTC. Protein sequence: CATTRTVLEKLNGYTF.

This rearrangement joins TRBV7-9 to TRBJ1-5; D is unresolved. The germline CDR1 and CDR2 sequences are SEHNR and FQNEAQ (reference sequence). The V gene lost 5 bases and the J gene lost 0 bases, with 8 bases spanning the gap. The CDR3 runs 14 residues. The CDR3 bases are TGTGCCAGCAGCCAACAAGATAGCAATCAGCCCCAGCATTTT. Protein product: CASSQQDSNQPQHF.

This chain uses TRBV19 with TRBJ2-1; unclear D gene. Trimming cost V 5 bases and J 6 bases, with 8 bases left between them. This CDR3 region has 12 residues. CDR1 is LNHDA and CDR2 is SQIVND in the germline V gene (reference sequence). The CDR3 region is CASSQRFNEQFF. CDR3 DNA sequence: TGTGCCAGTAGTCAGAGGTTCAATGAGCAGTTCTTC.

This chain joins TRBV27 and TRBJ2-1; D is perhaps TRBD2 (6 bases). CDR1 and CDR2 from the germline V gene are MNHEY and SMNVEV (reference sequence). The length of the CDR3 is 18 residues. Between the trimmed V and J ends, which lost 5 bases and 3 bases, there was a span of 23 bases. The CDR3 protein is CASSRKGLLLGGYNEQFF. CDR3 DNA: TGTGCCAGCAGTCGGAAGGGACTTCTCTTGGGGGGCTACAATGAGCAGTTCTTC.

The chain carries TRBV4-1 and TRBJ1-1; the D gene is possibly TRBD1 (5 bases). The germline V gene encodes CDR1 MGHRA and CDR2 YSYEKL. The CDR3 totals 14 residues. V was shortened by 3 bases and J by 2 bases, with 10 bases between the two germline ends. The CDR3 DNA reads TGCGCCAGCAGCCAGAAGGGGCCCAACACTGAAGCTTTCTTT. Its protein product is CASSQKGPNTEAFF.

This CDR3 is CASSMDIGYGYTF. Here the CDR3 DNA reads TGTGCCAGCAGCATGGACATCGGCTATGGCTACACCTTC. The rearrangement joins TRBV6-5 to TRBJ1-2, with a possible D match to TRBD1 (5 bases). The CDR3 consists of 13 residues. Germline V lookup: CDR1 MNHEY, CDR2 SVGAGI. Trimming stripped 6 bases from V and 4 bases from J, with 12 bases between.

The J gene is TRBJ2-7, the V gene TRBV5-1, with D possibly being TRBD1 (6 bases). Trimming cost V 0 bases and J 6 bases, with 19 bases left between them. Germline CDR1 SGHRS, CDR2 YFSETQ. The CDR3 has 16 residues. The CDR3 is CASSLAGAGAISEQYF. The DNA of the CDR3 is TGCGCCAGCAGCTTGGCCGGGGCAGGGGCTATTTCCGAGCAGTACTTC.